The 9 T cell receptor beta chains below all came from one sample that was sequenced in a study of blood T cell repertoires in COVID-19. Using immunoSEQ multiplex PCR, the repertoire was profiled, and TCRdb retains in-frame clones only, with some absent. The table has roughly 250,000 clones, 83% seen once; the top ten hold less than 4%. The sample consisted of PBMCs or T cells enriched from blood (not recorded which). The origin of the receptors is a woman between 35 and 50 years old who had been exposed to COVID-19.

This chain connects TRBV3-1 (or the pseudogene TRBV3-2) to TRBJ2-5; D call uncertain. V gave up 6 bases and J gave up 5 bases, with 16 bases separating them. CDR3 size: 14 residues. Looked up from germline, CDR1 is LGHDT and CDR2 is YNNKEL (reference sequence). DNA of the CDR3: TGTGCCAGCAGTCAACCGAGTCGTTCGGAGACCCAGTACTTC. This encodes CASSQPSRSETQYF.

The chain links TRBV10-3 to TRBJ1-2; 7 bases are shared with TRBD1. In germline, CDR1 is ENHRY, CDR2 SYGVKD. The CDR3 spans 15 residues. Trimming removed 2 bases from V and 4 bases from J; junction bases left unmatched: 7. The CDR3 DNA sequence: TGTGCCATCAGTGAGGAACAGACAGGGACCTATGGCTACACCTTC. Its translation: CAISEEQTGTYGYTF.

In its sample, this clone was seen a few times. This rearrangement joins TRBV7-9 to TRBJ2-6, with 8 bases matching TRBD1. There are 17 residues in the CDR3. Germline trimming cut 7 bases from V and 1 base from J; bases unmatched to any gene: 9. The germline V gene encodes CDR1 SEHNR and CDR2 FQNEAQ (reference sequence). In nucleotides, the CDR3 is TGTGCCAGCAACCGACAGGGGACTCCTTCTGGGGCCAACGTCCTGACTTTC. Translating gives CASNRQGTPSGANVLTF.

V gene TRBV5-1 combines with J gene TRBJ2-7, with TRBD2 matching over 9 bases. V lost 4 bases to trimming and J lost 6 bases; unmatched junction nucleotides: 11. The CDR3 runs to 15 residues. Germline CDR1 reads SGHRS; CDR2 reads YFSETQ. The CDR3 region has the DNA TGCGCCAGCAGCCGTCGGCCTAGCGGGGACTCCGAGCAGTACTTC. This encodes CASSRRPSGDSEQYF. The entire variable domain, with the rest obtained from reference TRBV5-1 and TRBJ2-7, is as follows: KAGVTQTPRYLIKTRGQQVTLSCSPISGHRSVSWYQQTPGQGLQFLFEYFSETQRNKGNFPGRFSGRQFSNSRSEMNVSTLELGDSALYLCASSRRPSGDSEQYFGPGTRLTVT.

The V gene is TRBV18, the J gene TRBJ2-7, with 9 bases matching TRBD1. Per the germline V gene, CDR1 is KGHSH and CDR2 is LQKENI. The CDR3 has 13 residues. Germline trimming cut 6 bases from V and 5 bases from J; bases unmatched to any gene: 5. The CDR3 DNA reads TGTGCCAGCTCTCCCGGGACAGGGAACGAGCAGTACTTC. Residues: CASSPGTGNEQYF.

The chain employs TRBV7-9 and TRBJ2-2; D is unclear. V was pared by 8 bases and J by 3 bases, with 7 bases between. CDR3 size: 12 residues. Germline CDR1 is SEHNR and CDR2 is FQNEAQ (reference sequence). In DNA, the CDR3 is TGTGCCAGCGGGCGATACACCGGGGAGCTGTTTTTT. This encodes CASGRYTGELFF.

The V and J genes are TRBV6-2 or TRBV6-3 and TRBJ2-5; 8 nucleotides agree with TRBD1. The CDR3 totals 15 residues. The V segment lost 2 bases and the J segment 4 bases; nucleotides outside the gene matches: 6. CDR1 MNHEY and CDR2 SVGEGT come from the germline V gene. The CDR3: CASSYDGRGRETQYF. The DNA for the CDR3 is TGTGCCAGCAGTTACGACGGCAGGGGGCGAGAGACCCAGTACTTC.

V is TRBV5-6 and J is TRBJ1-2, with 8 bases aligning to TRBD1. This CDR3 contains 12 residues. Germline lookup yields CDR1 SGHDT and CDR2 YYEEEE. Trimming cost V 4 bases and J 7 bases; bases outside gene matches: 3. The CDR3 loop is CASSGQGFGYTF. Here the CDR3 DNA reads TGTGCCAGCAGCGGACAGGGTTTTGGCTACACCTTC.

The chain carries TRBV5-1 and TRBJ2-5; the match to TRBD2 covers 11 bases. This CDR3 has 16 amino acids. The germline CDR1 and CDR2 sequences are SGHRS and YFSETQ. Trimming removed 2 bases from V and 1 base from J; junction bases left unmatched: 4. The DNA for the CDR3 is TGCGCCAGCAGCTTACCTAGCGGGGGGCCCCAAGAGACCCAGTACTTC. Translation: CASSLPSGGPQETQYF.